Each of the 12 T cell receptor beta chains below was sequenced from the same sample in a study of Graves' ophthalmopathy and Graves' hyperthyroidism (dated by TCRdb to 2016 to 2019). Sequencing used an Illumina HiSeq 2000. For repertoire sequencing, TCR beta CDR3 regions were amplified from RNA transcripts. The first round was an RT-PCR using HTBI primers with the Qiagen OneStep RT-PCR kit, and this first round was followed by a second-round multiplex PCR, then size selection and purification. TCRdb reworked the public reads: Q25 trimming with fastp, MiXCR clone assembly, productive beta chains retained. For every CDR3 protein sequence, its rows merge into one entry that carries the most common genes and DNA. Within this sample are roughly 610,000 distinct CDR3 sequences, with approximately 22% of them counted one time only. The ten largest clones represent around 6.5% of the sample. The sample comprised peripheral blood. The receptors stem from a woman aged 18-29 years with stable Graves' hyperthyroidism. Some clones in this sample may be carry-over from other donors' samples. Donor details come from another sample of the same person, matched by shared clones.

The chain employs TRBV4-3 and TRBJ2-6, with D hard to call. CDR3 length: 16 residues. Germline CDR1 and CDR2: LGHNA and YSLEER. V lost 1 base and J lost 2, with 9 bases in between. The CDR3 DNA follows: TGCGCCAGCAGCCAAGCGGGCCTTACTGGGGCCAACGTCCTGACTTTC. Protein product: CASSQAGLTGANVLTF.

The sample holds many counts of this clonotype. V and J are TRBV6-5 and TRBJ1-2; 8 positions agree with TRBD1. The V segment lost 6 bases and the J segment 7 bases; nucleotides outside the gene matches: 4. CDR1 is MNHEY, CDR2 SVGAGI, per germline. This CDR3 contains 12 residues. The CDR3 DNA sequence: TGTGCCAGCAGGGTGACAGGGGCTGGCTACACCTTC. This encodes CASRVTGAGYTF.

This clonotype came up many times. Written as DNA, the CDR3 is TGTGCCAGCAGTTACTCGTTAAACGCAGCTAACTATGGCTACACCTTC. Its translation is CASSYSLNAANYGYTF. The chain links TRBV6-5 to TRBJ1-2; D gene ambiguous. V was clipped by 0 bases and J by 0 bases, with 11 bases between them. The CDR3 runs 16 residues. CDR1 is MNHEY and CDR2 is SVGAGI in the germline V gene.

This clonotype was observed at least ten times. The chain has TRBV30 and TRBJ1-1, with no clear D. Germline loops: CDR1 GTSNPN, CDR2 SVGIG (reference sequence). Trimming took off 0 bases at V and 2 bases at J, with 7 bases between the two ends. This CDR3 is built from 13 residues. CDR3 sequence: CAWSVFSNTEAFF. The CDR3 bases are TGTGCCTGGAGTGTTTTTTCAAACACTGAAGCTTTCTTT.

This clonotype was observed many times. The chain recombines TRBV7-9 with TRBJ2-2; tentatively, D is TRBD1 or TRBD2 (6 bases each). This CDR3 comprises 14 residues. V lost 5 bases and J lost 4, with 11 bases in between. Germline lookup yields CDR1 SEHNR and CDR2 FQNEAQ (reference sequence). The CDR3 coding sequence is TGTGCCAGCAGCCCGGGGGCAGGCACCGGGGAGCTGTTTTTT. Amino acid sequence: CASSPGAGTGELFF.

This clonotype was observed many times. The V gene is TRBV12-3 or TRBV12-4, the J gene TRBJ2-5, with 9 nucleotides matching TRBD2. The CDR3 extends over 15 amino acids. J lost 2 bases, V lost 2 bases, and 3 bases had no gene match. The CDR3 DNA reads as TGTGCCAGCAGTTTAAGCGGGGGGCCTCAAGAGACCCAGTACTTC. It encodes CASSLSGGPQETQYF.

J is TRBJ1-2 and V is TRBV3-1; no clear D gene. This CDR3 spans 13 amino acids. Germline CDR1 reads LGHDT; CDR2 reads YNNKEL (reference sequence). V was trimmed by 1 base and J by 3 bases, leaving 6 bases between them. The CDR3 reads CASSQGVHYGYTF. The DNA of the CDR3 is TGTGCCAGCAGCCAAGGGGTCCACTATGGCTACACCTTC.

In its sample, this clonotype was seen many times. The rearrangement uses TRBV6-5 and TRBJ1-5; perhaps TRBD1 as D (5 bases). This CDR3 is built from 12 residues. V lost 11 bases, J lost 5 bases, and 13 bases lay in between. The germline gives CDR1 MNHEY, CDR2 SVGAGI. CDR3 sequence reads: CASRQGDQPQHF. The DNA for the CDR3 is TGTGCCTCGCGGCAGGGCGATCAGCCCCAGCATTTT.

About this clonotype itself: Sequence at one end of the junction differs from germline and may be a read error. This chain joins TRBV7-2 and TRBJ2-5; no firm D call. This CDR3 region has 14 residues. Germline V gene lookup returns CDR1 SGHTA and CDR2 FQGNSA. The CDR3, as DNA: TGTGCCATCAGCCTAGACCCCCCAGAAGAGACCCAGTACTTC. This translates into CAISLDPPEETQYF.

At least ten counts were recorded for this clonotype. The chain joins TRBV20-1 to TRBJ2-3; D is ambiguous. CDR3 length equals 15 residues. V was shortened by 6 bases and J by 2 bases, with 18 bases between the two germline ends. Germline V lookup: CDR1 DFQATT, CDR2 SNEGSKA (reference sequence). The CDR3 DNA sequence: TGCAGTGCCTCAATGGGCAGGCCCCCCACAGATACGCAGTATTTT. This gives the protein CSASMGRPPTDTQYF.

This clonotype was found a few times. The chain combines TRBV19 with TRBJ1-5; TRBD1 matches at 8 bases. CDR1 LNHDA and CDR2 SQIVND come from the germline V gene (reference sequence). Trimming cost V 2 bases and J 5 bases; bases outside gene matches: 5. This CDR3 region has 15 residues. The CDR3 reads CASSISSGGYQPQHF. As DNA, the CDR3 is TGTGCCAGTAGTATATCTTCAGGGGGCTATCAGCCCCAGCATTTT.

The V and J genes are TRBV6-2 or TRBV6-3 and TRBJ2-2; perhaps TRBD2 as D (6 bases). Germline V gives CDR1 MNHEY, CDR2 SVGEGT. This CDR3 contains 15 residues. The V end lost 6 bases, the J end lost 6 bases, and 17 bases lay between the germline ends. In nucleotides, the CDR3 is TGTGCCAGCAGCCCCCGACTAGAAATCGCCGGGGAGCTGTTTTTT. It encodes CASSPRLEIAGELFF.